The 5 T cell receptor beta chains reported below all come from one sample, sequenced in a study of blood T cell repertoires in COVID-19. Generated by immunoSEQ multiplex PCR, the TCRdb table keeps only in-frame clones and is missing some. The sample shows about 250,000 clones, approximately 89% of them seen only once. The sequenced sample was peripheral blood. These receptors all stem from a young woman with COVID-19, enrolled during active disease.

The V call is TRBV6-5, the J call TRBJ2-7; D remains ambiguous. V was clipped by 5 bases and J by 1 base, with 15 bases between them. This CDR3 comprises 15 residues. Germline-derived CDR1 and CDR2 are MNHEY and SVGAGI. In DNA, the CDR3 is TGTGCCAGCAGTCGTAATTCAGGCCAATCCTACGAGCAGTACTTC. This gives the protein CASSRNSGQSYEQYF.

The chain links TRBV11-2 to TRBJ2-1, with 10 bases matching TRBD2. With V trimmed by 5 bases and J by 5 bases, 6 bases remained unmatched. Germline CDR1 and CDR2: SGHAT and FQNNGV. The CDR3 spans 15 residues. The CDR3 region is CASSPGLAANNEQFF. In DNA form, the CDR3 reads TGTGCCAGCAGCCCAGGACTAGCGGCAAACAATGAGCAGTTCTTC.

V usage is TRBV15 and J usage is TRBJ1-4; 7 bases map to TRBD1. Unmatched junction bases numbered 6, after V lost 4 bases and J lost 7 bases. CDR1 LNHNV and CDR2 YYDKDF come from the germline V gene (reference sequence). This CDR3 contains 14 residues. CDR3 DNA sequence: TGTGCCACCAGCAACACAGCAGGGGGTGAAAAACTGTTTTTT. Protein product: CATSNTAGGEKLFF.

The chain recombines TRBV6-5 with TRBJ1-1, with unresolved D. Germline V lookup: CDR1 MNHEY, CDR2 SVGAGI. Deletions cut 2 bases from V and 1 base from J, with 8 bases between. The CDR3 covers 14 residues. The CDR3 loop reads CASSYLSWNTEAFF. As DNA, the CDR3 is TGTGCCAGCAGTTACCTTAGCTGGAACACTGAAGCTTTCTTT.

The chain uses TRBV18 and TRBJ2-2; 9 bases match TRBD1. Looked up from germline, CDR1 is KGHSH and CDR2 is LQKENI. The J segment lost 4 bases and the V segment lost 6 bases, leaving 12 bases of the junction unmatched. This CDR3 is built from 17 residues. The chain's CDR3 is CASSPYPGQGGTGELFF. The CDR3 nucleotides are TGTGCCAGCTCGCCCTACCCGGGACAGGGAGGCACCGGGGAGCTGTTTTTT.